The 15 T cell receptor beta chains given below trace back to one sample, sequenced in a study of cytomegalovirus exposure and HLA in healthy donors. The study ran its PCR with 60 Vbeta and 13 Jbeta primers. Assay: immunoSEQ multiplex PCR; the TCRdb copy retains only in-frame clones and omits some. The data hold about 93,000 clones, with 82% observed a single time. The source material was PBMCs. The source of these receptors is a man aged 45-60 years in good health and CMV-seronegative.

The genes are TRBV6-1 and TRBJ2-7, with D possibly TRBD1 on 6 matching bases. The CDR3 extends over 15 amino acids. V lost 6 bases and J lost 3, with 18 bases in between. The V gene's germline CDR1 is MNHNS and CDR2 SASEGT. The chain's CDR3 is CASRLTGPGFYEQYF. CDR3 bases: TGTGCCAGCAGGCTTACAGGGCCCGGCTTCTACGAGCAGTACTTC.

Comment on this clone: This sample also contains other DNA sequences that code for the same CDR3. The V call is TRBV15, the J call TRBJ1-2, with D possibly being TRBD1 (5 bases). The length of the CDR3 is 14 residues. Per germline, CDR1 LNHNV and CDR2 YYDKDF (reference sequence). Between the trimmed V and J ends, which lost 1 base and 4 bases, there was a span of 10 bases. The chain's CDR3 is CATSRGGTPYGYTF. For the CDR3, the DNA is TGTGCCACCAGCAGAGGCGGGACTCCCTATGGCTACACCTTC. Supplemented by reference TRBV15 and TRBJ1-2, the full variable domain reads DAMVIQNPRYQVTQFGKPVTLSCSQTLNHNVMYWYQQKSSQAPKLLFHYYDKDFNNEADTPDNFQSRRPNTSFCFLDIRSPGLGDTAMYLCATSRGGTPYGYTFGSGTRLTVV.

The rearrangement uses TRBV7-9 and TRBJ2-2; TRBD1 aligns across 7 bases. Trimming took 7 bases from V and 0 from J; bases not matched to a gene: 8. Germline V gives CDR1 SEHNR, CDR2 FQNEAQ (reference sequence). This CDR3 contains 16 residues. The CDR3 here is CASNPPGQSNTGELFF. The CDR3 coding sequence is TGTGCCAGCAATCCTCCGGGACAGTCGAACACCGGGGAGCTGTTTTTT. The full variable domain, with the rest looked up from reference TRBV7-9 and TRBJ2-2, is DTGVSQNPRHKITKRGQNVTFRCDPISEHNRLYWYRQTLGQGPEFLTYFQNEAQLEKSRLLSDRFSAERPKGSFSTLEIQRTEQGDSAMYLCASNPPGQSNTGELFFGEGSRLTVL.

The V gene is TRBV7-9, the J gene TRBJ1-3; 8 bases are shared with TRBD1. The trim removed 6 bases at V and 8 bases at J, leaving 12 bases unmatched. This CDR3 contains 15 residues. Germline V lookup: CDR1 SEHNR, CDR2 FQNEAQ (reference sequence). Here the CDR3 reads CASSFGPGGADTIYF. The CDR3 DNA reads TGTGCCAGCAGTTTCGGCCCAGGGGGCGCAGACACCATATATTTT.

This clone turned up a few times. The gene calls are TRBV29-1 and TRBJ2-1; 9 bases fit TRBD2. CDR3 size: 13 residues. V lost 3 bases to trimming and J lost 6 bases; unmatched junction nucleotides: 3. Germline V gives CDR1 SQVTM, CDR2 ANQGSEA. CDR3 bases: TGCAGCGTTGAGGGGACTAGCCTCAATGAGCAGTTCTTC. This codes for CSVEGTSLNEQFF.

The chain combines TRBV5-1 with TRBJ2-7; TRBD1 aligns across 8 bases. Germline V gives CDR1 SGHRS, CDR2 YFSETQ. The CDR3 contains 14 residues. The trim removed 4 bases at V and 5 bases at J, leaving 8 bases unmatched. The chain's CDR3 is CASSPRTGRNEQYF. The CDR3 DNA reads TGCGCCAGCAGCCCTCGGACAGGGAGAAACGAGCAGTACTTC.

This clone was counted a few times. The rearrangement uses TRBV5-6 and TRBJ1-4; 8 positions match TRBD1. V shed 1 base and J 4 bases; nucleotides not matched to a gene: 3. The CDR3 is made up of 15 amino acids. Germline CDR1 reads SGHDT; CDR2 reads YYEEEE. This chain's CDR3 is CASSLLTGDNEKLFF. CDR3 sequence (DNA): TGTGCCAGCAGCTTGCTGACAGGGGATAATGAAAAACTGTTTTTT.

Here the CDR3 reads CASSQGASGSSYEQYF. CDR3 DNA: TGTGCCAGCAGCCAAGGCGCTAGCGGTAGCTCCTACGAGCAGTACTTC. The rearrangement links TRBV14 to TRBJ2-7; 7 bases align to TRBD2. V shed 1 base, J shed 0 bases, and the junction held 6 bases outside the gene matches. The CDR3 sequence is 16 residues long. Germline values: CDR1 SGHDN, CDR2 FVKESK.

The chain combines TRBV28 with TRBJ2-3, with TRBD2 matching 12 bases. The CDR3 totals 14 residues. With 8 bases clipped from V and 5 bases from J, the junction kept 5 bases outside the gene matches. Germline assignment: CDR1 MDHEN and CDR2 SYDVKM. The CDR3 loop reads CASGTSGLGDTQYF. In DNA form, the CDR3 reads TGTGCCAGCGGGACTAGCGGGCTGGGAGATACGCAGTATTTT.

The J gene is TRBJ2-7, the V gene TRBV6-6, with TRBD2 matching 10 bases. Germline CDR1 MNHNY, CDR2 SVGAGI (reference sequence). V was pared by 6 bases and J by 5 bases, with 7 bases of the junction left unmatched. CDR3 size: 14 residues. The CDR3 loop reads CASSPGLAGDEQYF. For the CDR3, the DNA is TGTGCCAGCAGCCCGGGGCTAGCGGGAGACGAGCAGTACTTC.

V usage is TRBV28 and J usage is TRBJ2-7, with D maybe TRBD2 (6 bases). Per germline, CDR1 MDHEN and CDR2 SYDVKM. There are 14 residues in the CDR3. V was clipped by 3 bases and J by 5 bases, with 14 bases between them. CDR3 in amino acids: CASSLEGFSNEQYF. The DNA for the CDR3 is TGTGCCAGCAGTTTGGAGGGTTTTTCAAACGAGCAGTACTTC.

The chain has TRBV18 and TRBJ2-5; D is perhaps TRBD1 (5 bases). Germline CDR1 and CDR2: KGHSH and LQKENI. This CDR3 is built from 15 residues. Trimming shortened V by 3 bases and J by 0 bases, and 11 bases separated the two germline ends. The CDR3 DNA sequence: TGTGCCAGCTCACCGACAGTCCAGTACCAAGAGACCCAGTACTTC. Translation: CASSPTVQYQETQYF.

This chain connects TRBV28 to TRBJ1-5, with D tentatively TRBD1 (5 bases). V lost 5 bases to trimming and J lost 0 bases, with 11 bases between them. The germline V gene has CDR1 MDHEN and CDR2 SYDVKM. The CDR3 loop spans 15 amino acids. The CDR3 is CASSAPQGSNQPQHF. DNA for the CDR3: TGTGCCAGCAGTGCACCGCAGGGTAGCAATCAGCCCCAGCATTTT. The full variable domain, rest sourced from reference TRBV28 and TRBJ1-5, is DVKVTQSSRYLVKRTGEKVFLECVQDMDHENMFWYRQDPGLGLRLIYFSYDVKMKEKGDIPEGYSVSREKKERFSLILESASTNQTSMYLCASSAPQGSNQPQHFGDGTRLSIL.

This clone was detected a few times. The chain has TRBV7-6 and TRBJ2-7; weak D call: TRBD1 (5 bases). Trimming stripped 1 base from V and 5 bases from J, with 9 bases between. This CDR3 comprises 13 residues. Germline lookup yields CDR1 SGHVS and CDR2 FNYEAQ. The CDR3 reads CASSLVGADEQYF. CDR3 in DNA: TGTGCCAGCAGCTTAGTTGGGGCCGACGAGCAGTACTTC.

The rearrangement joins TRBV7-9 to TRBJ2-1, with D uncertain. The CDR3 extends over 14 amino acids. The V end lost 3 bases, the J end lost 6 bases, and 12 bases lay between the germline ends. CDR1 SEHNR and CDR2 FQNEAQ come from the germline V gene (reference sequence). The CDR3 is CASSFPVAGNEQFF. The DNA of the CDR3 is TGTGCCAGCAGCTTCCCTGTGGCAGGCAATGAGCAGTTCTTC.